This T cell receptor beta chain was identified during a study of cytomegalovirus exposure and HLA in healthy donors. Use of 60 Vbeta and 13 Jbeta primers characterized the PCR. Clones were sequenced by immunoSEQ multiplex PCR, and TCRdb holds only the in-frame ones, with some missing. The sample includes more than 100,000 clones, 55% to 80% of them seen just once. This CDR3 spans 15 amino acids. The germline gives CDR1 SGHDT, CDR2 YYEEEE. With 4 bases clipped from V and 8 bases from J, the junction kept 6 bases outside the gene matches. There are a few counts of this clone. Antigen unknown. Broader study findings: In vitro assays verified that a few CMV-associated chains recognized CMV antigens specifically. Data from an earlier analysis indicated that most TCR beta V segments were productive either about 90% or about 30% of the time. Among TCR beta chains, those listed as cytomegalovirus-associated numbered about 160.

The chain couples TRBV5-6 to TRBJ1-6, with 10 bases lining up with TRBD1. This TCR derives from a woman aged 40-49 years in good health and CMV-seronegative. Sequenced input: PBMCs. The CDR3 DNA sequence: TGTGCCAGCAGCCTGGACAGGGGGAGCGATTCACCCCTCCACTTT. It yields the protein CASSLDRGSDSPLHF.